This passage covers 29 T cell receptor beta chains from one sample sequenced in a study of chemoradiotherapy in HPV16-positive cancers (dated 2022 in TCRdb). The library relied on the immunoSEQ multiplex PCR assay. TCRdb limited this immuneACCESS table to in-frame rearrangements with V and J called. A share of clones is missing; checked studies link under half to unresolved V genes, and the rest is unexplained. A total of 4,500 to 7,000 clones appear in this sample, 80% to 90% of them only once. The ten largest account for over 20% of the sample. This specimen was blood, taken from a patient who underwent chemoradiotherapy. The receptors here all came from a human donor with HPV-associated anogenital cancer.

This chain joins TRBV9 and TRBJ2-2; 9 bases fit TRBD2. Looked up from germline, CDR1 is SGDLS and CDR2 is YYNGEE. V lost 3 bases and J lost 6; bases outside the gene matches: 6. This CDR3 comprises 15 residues. The CDR3 DNA is TGTGCCAGCAGCGCCGGGACTAGCTTAGCCGGGGAGCTGTTTTTT. This gives the protein CASSAGTSLAGELFF.

The rearrangement uses TRBV4-2 and TRBJ1-5, with a tentative D call TRBD1 (6 bases). The CDR3 is 16 residues long. Germline CDR1 is LGHNA and CDR2 is YNFKEQ. V was pared by 3 bases and J by 0 bases, with 12 bases between. CDR3 sequence: CASSHIAGVSNQPQHF. The CDR3 region has the DNA TGTGCCAGCAGCCACATAGCAGGGGTTAGCAATCAGCCCCAGCATTTT.

The chain employs TRBV5-8 and TRBJ2-6; D gene unclear. There are 15 residues in the CDR3. The V gene's germline CDR1 is SGHTS and CDR2 YDEGEE. V was pared by 2 bases and J by 1 base, with 7 bases between. CDR3 nucleotides: TGTGCCAGCAGCTTTCCCTTGTCTGGGGCCAACGTCCTGACTTTC. This translates into CASSFPLSGANVLTF.

This rearrangement joins TRBV9 to TRBJ2-7, with 8 bases fitting TRBD1. The junction had 12 bases not matched to a gene; V was cut back by 4 bases and J by 0 bases. CDR3 length: 17 amino acids. Germline CDR1 is SGDLS and CDR2 is YYNGEE. CDR3 sequence reads: CASSPSQGAANSYEQYF. The CDR3 nucleotides are TGTGCCAGCAGCCCCTCCCAGGGGGCAGCTAACTCCTACGAGCAGTACTTC.

V gene TRBV5-4 combines with J gene TRBJ1-2; D not resolved. This CDR3 has 13 amino acids. Per the germline V gene, CDR1 is SGHNT and CDR2 is YYREEE (reference sequence). The V gene lost 2 bases and the J gene lost 6 bases, with 11 bases spanning the gap. CDR3 nucleotides: TGTGCCAGCAGCTTCGAGACTCGTAATGGCTACACCTTC. Protein sequence: CASSFETRNGYTF.

This clone was detected a few times. The V gene is TRBV4-1, the J gene TRBJ2-3; unclear D gene. Germline V gives CDR1 MGHRA, CDR2 YSYEKL. CDR3 length: 17 amino acids. Trimming removed 1 base from V and 0 bases from J, with 14 bases in between. Here the CDR3 reads CASSQGIKLTSTDTQYF. Written as DNA, the CDR3 is TGCGCCAGCAGCCAAGGAATTAAGTTAACTAGCACAGATACGCAGTATTTT.

J is TRBJ1-5 and V is TRBV2; D uncertain. Deletions cut 6 bases from V and 4 bases from J, with 10 bases between. Germline CDR1 and CDR2: SNHLY and FYNNEI. The CDR3 has 13 residues. The CDR3 DNA sequence: TGTGCCAGCAGAGTGGTCTTAAATCAGCCCCAGCATTTT. This codes for CASRVVLNQPQHF.

The J gene is TRBJ2-7, the V gene TRBV5-5; D unresolved. Trimming stripped 2 bases from V and 0 bases from J, with 6 bases between. CDR1 is SGHKS, CDR2 YYEKEE, per germline (reference sequence). The CDR3 length is 13 residues. CDR3 residues: CASSFGYSYEQYF. The CDR3 nucleotides read TGTGCCAGCAGCTTTGGCTACTCCTACGAGCAGTACTTC.

This chain connects TRBV19 to TRBJ1-6, with TRBD1 matching 12 bases. The CDR3 runs 16 residues. Trimming removed 3 bases from V and 8 bases from J; junction bases left unmatched: 5. Per the germline V gene, CDR1 is LNHDA and CDR2 is SQIVND (reference sequence). CDR3 sequence reads: CASSMGQGALYSPLHF. Written as DNA, the CDR3 is TGTGCCAGTAGTATGGGACAGGGGGCTTTGTATTCACCCCTCCACTTT.

This rearrangement joins TRBV7-6 to TRBJ1-4, with 9 nucleotides matching TRBD1. J was trimmed by 11 bases and V by 1 base; bases with no gene match: 5. The CDR3 runs 14 residues. Germline V lookup: CDR1 SGHVS, CDR2 FNYEAQ. The CDR3 bases are TGTGCCAGCAGCTTAGAGGGACAGGGACGGAAACTGTTTTTT. Its protein is CASSLEGQGRKLFF.

The rearrangement links TRBV7-8 to TRBJ2-1; TRBD2 is a possible D gene (6 bases). This CDR3 spans 15 amino acids. The germline CDR1 and CDR2 sequences are SGHVS and FQNEAQ. Trimming shortened V by 0 bases and J by 10 bases, and 16 bases separated the two germline ends. The CDR3 reads CASSLADGGSMEQFF. The CDR3, as DNA: TGTGCCAGCAGCTTAGCGGACGGGGGATCTATGGAGCAGTTCTTC.

The gene calls are TRBV19 and TRBJ2-7; 10 nucleotides line up with TRBD1. CDR1 is LNHDA, CDR2 SQIVND, per germline (reference sequence). V lost 7 bases and J lost 3; bases outside the gene matches: 6. This CDR3 is 14 amino acids long. CDR3 sequence: CASKKTGGHYEQYF. The DNA of the CDR3 is TGTGCCAGTAAGAAGACAGGGGGCCACTACGAGCAGTACTTC. Based on the CDR3 plus reference TRBV19 and TRBJ2-7, the full variable domain is DGGITQSPKYLFRKEGQNVTLSCEQNLNHDAMYWYRQDPGQGLRLIYYSQIVNDFQKGDIAEGYSVSREKKESFPLTVTSAQKNPTAFYLCASKKTGGHYEQYFGPGTRLTVT.

V and J are TRBV19 and TRBJ1-1, with TRBD1 matching 9 bases. The germline CDR1 and CDR2 sequences are LNHDA and SQIVND (reference sequence). The CDR3 consists of 14 residues. The ends lost 7 bases at V and 0 bases at J; junction bases unmatched: 3. The CDR3 loop is CASTRQGVNTEAFF. DNA of the CDR3: TGTGCCAGTACACGACAGGGGGTGAACACTGAAGCTTTCTTT.

This clone is large (0.1 to 1%) in the sample. The V gene is TRBV20-1, the J gene TRBJ1-1; possible D gene TRBD1, 6 bases. CDR3 length: 11 residues. V lost 7 bases, J lost 1 base, and 7 bases lay in between. Germline CDR1 and CDR2: DFQATT and SNEGSKA (reference sequence). Written as DNA, the CDR3 is TGCAGTGGAGGGGGGAACACTGAAGCTTTCTTT. Translated: CSGGGNTEAFF.

The V and J genes are TRBV5-1 and TRBJ1-2, with unresolved D. The V gene's germline CDR1 is SGHRS and CDR2 YFSETQ. V lost 0 bases and J lost 2, with 5 bases in between. This CDR3 contains 13 residues. CDR3 in amino acids: CASSLDRNYGYTF. In DNA, the CDR3 is TGCGCCAGCAGCTTGGACAGAAACTATGGCTACACCTTC.

The J gene is TRBJ1-4, the V gene TRBV30; TRBD1 aligns across 9 bases. J lost 10 bases, V lost 5 bases, and 5 bases had no gene match. This CDR3 contains 12 residues. Germline V gives CDR1 GTSNPN, CDR2 SVGIG (reference sequence). CDR3 coding DNA: TGTGCCTGGGACAGGGGGGGATTAAAACTGTTTTTT. This translates into CAWDRGGLKLFF. Looking up the rest from reference TRBV30 and TRBJ1-4 gives the full variable domain: SQTIHQWPATLVQPVGSPLSLECTVEGTSNPNLYWYRQAAGRGLQLLFYSVGIGQISSEVPQNLSASRPQDRQFILSSKKLLLSDSGFYLCAWDRGGLKLFFGSGTQLSVL.

The chain uses TRBV5-1 and TRBJ2-1; D is undetermined. The V gene lost 0 bases and the J gene lost 7 bases, with 17 bases spanning the gap. The length of the CDR3 is 16 residues. Germline CDR1 and CDR2: SGHRS and YFSETQ. DNA of the CDR3: TGCGCCAGCAGCTTGGGTAGTCAGCCAGGTCTAAATGAGCAGTTCTTC. Translation: CASSLGSQPGLNEQFF.

The rearrangement uses TRBV7-2 and TRBJ2-2, with 8 bases aligning to TRBD1. Germline values: CDR1 SGHTA, CDR2 FQGNSA. V shed 2 bases, J shed 4 bases, and the junction held 6 bases outside the gene matches. The CDR3 length is 16 residues. Here the CDR3 DNA reads TGTGCCAGCAGCTTACGGGCAGGGGGCCCCACCGGGGAGCTGTTTTTT. It translates to CASSLRAGGPTGELFF.

This clone was found a few times. The chain employs TRBV7-9 and TRBJ2-1; weak D call: TRBD2 (5 bases). CDR1 is SEHNR and CDR2 is FQNEAQ in the germline V gene (reference sequence). This CDR3 contains 15 residues. Trimming stripped 6 bases from V and 0 bases from J, with 12 bases between. This CDR3 reads CASRGAESSYNEQFF. CDR3 DNA sequence: TGTGCCAGCAGGGGAGCGGAAAGCTCCTACAATGAGCAGTTCTTC.

This chain connects TRBV5-1 to TRBJ2-5; weak D call: TRBD2 (6 bases). CDR3 length equals 13 residues. V was clipped by 0 bases and J by 7 bases, with 10 bases between them. Germline CDR1 is SGHRS and CDR2 is YFSETQ. CDR3 sequence: CASSLDSRGTQYF. Here the CDR3 DNA reads TGCGCCAGCAGCTTGGACTCGCGGGGGACCCAGTACTTC. The full variable domain, rest sourced from reference TRBV5-1 and TRBJ2-5, is KAGVTQTPRYLIKTRGQQVTLSCSPISGHRSVSWYQQTPGQGLQFLFEYFSETQRNKGNFPGRFSGRQFSNSRSEMNVSTLELGDSALYLCASSLDSRGTQYFGPGTRLLVL.

The genes are TRBV9 and TRBJ2-3, with a tentative D call TRBD1 (6 bases). V was shortened by 0 bases and J by 2 bases, with 13 bases between the two germline ends. Germline CDR1 reads SGDLS; CDR2 reads YYNGEE. CDR3 length: 16 residues. In DNA form, the CDR3 reads TGTGCCAGCAGCGTAGCAACAGGACAGATCACAGATACGCAGTATTTT. It encodes CASSVATGQITDTQYF.

Sample share makes this clone large. This sequence joins TRBV5-1 and TRBJ2-7; D may be TRBD1 or TRBD2 (5 bases each). The CDR3 runs 17 residues. CDR1 SGHRS and CDR2 YFSETQ come from the germline V gene. V shed 4 bases and J shed 3 bases, with 23 bases lying between them. The CDR3 is CASSPASGAGLFYEQYF. The CDR3 region has the DNA TGCGCCAGCAGCCCTGCCTCCGGGGCAGGGCTGTTCTACGAGCAGTACTTC.

The J gene is TRBJ2-5, the V gene TRBV28, with D maybe TRBD2 (5 bases). Trimming left V 4 bases short and J 4 bases short, with 16 bases between. The CDR3 extends over 15 amino acids. Germline V gene lookup returns CDR1 MDHEN and CDR2 SYDVKM. The CDR3 nucleotides read TGTGCCAGCAGTTCCTCCGGCGGGTCCGGAGAGACCCAGTACTTC. Translated: CASSSSGGSGETQYF.

About this clone: At one of its ends the junction is not consistent with the germline gene, which may arise from a read error. The V call is TRBV7-7, the J call TRBJ2-5; possible D gene TRBD2, 7 bases. The CDR3 runs 14 residues. CDR1 is SSHAT, CDR2 FNYEAQ, per germline (reference sequence). The CDR3 protein is CASSLGGGQETQYF. Written as DNA, the CDR3 is TGTGCTAGCAGCTTAGGGGGGGGTCAAGAGACCCAGTACTTC.

The V and J genes are TRBV18 and TRBJ2-3; D is uncertain. This CDR3 is 17 amino acids long. V lost 5 bases and J lost 0, with 18 bases in between. Germline V gene sequence: CDR1 KGHSH, CDR2 LQKENI. This CDR3 is CASSTYQGGDSTDTQYF. The CDR3 DNA is TGTGCCAGCTCAACGTACCAAGGTGGCGATAGCACAGATACGCAGTATTTT.

The J gene is TRBJ1-1, the V gene TRBV5-1, with 7 bases that match TRBD1. The CDR3 totals 14 residues. V lost 3 bases and J lost 3; bases outside the gene matches: 5. In germline, CDR1 is SGHRS, CDR2 YFSETQ. This chain's CDR3 is CASSSRTGDTEAFF. The CDR3 DNA reads TGCGCCAGCAGCTCACGGACAGGCGACACTGAAGCTTTCTTT.

A few counts support this clone. The chain couples TRBV7-7 to TRBJ2-5, with D unclear. CDR1 is SSHAT, CDR2 FNYEAQ, per germline (reference sequence). Between the trimmed V and J ends, which lost 0 bases and 1 base, there was a span of 12 bases. This CDR3 spans 16 amino acids. CDR3 region: CASSLAPGGIQETQYF. The CDR3 DNA is TGTGCCAGCAGCTTAGCGCCAGGTGGAATCCAAGAGACCCAGTACTTC.

The V and J genes are TRBV5-4 and TRBJ1-5, with D unresolved. The length of the CDR3 is 14 residues. Deletions cut 0 bases from V and 3 bases from J, with 7 bases between. The germline gives CDR1 SGHNT, CDR2 YYREEE (reference sequence). CDR3 DNA sequence: TGTGCCAGCAGCTTGGGGGGAGCCAATCAGCCCCAGCATTTT. Translating gives CASSLGGANQPQHF.

V is TRBV7-9 and J is TRBJ2-7; 7 bases match TRBD2. Germline CDR1 reads SEHNR; CDR2 reads FQNEAQ (reference sequence). This CDR3 spans 14 amino acids. Unmatched junction bases numbered 15, after V lost 10 bases and J lost 6 bases. The CDR3 region is CATSRAAGEPEQYF. The CDR3 coding sequence is TGTGCCACCTCACGAGCCGCGGGAGAACCCGAGCAGTACTTC. The entire variable domain, with the rest obtained from reference TRBV7-9 and TRBJ2-7, is as follows: DTGVSQNPRHKITKRGQNVTFRCDPISEHNRLYWYRQTLGQGPEFLTYFQNEAQLEKSRLLSDRFSAERPKGSFSTLEIQRTEQGDSAMYLCATSRAAGEPEQYFGPGTRLTVT.